This entry describes one T cell receptor (beta chain). An input of about 0.5 to 1 ug of RNA was subjected to reverse transcription using random hexamers. MiXCR was run by TCRdb on the immunoSEQ multiplex PCR reads, yielding one entry per CDR3 protein. Here the sample spans about 75,000 distinct CDR3 sequences, roughly 94% being singletons. This specimen comes from a study of CD8 T cells in Susac syndrome. Study overall: When blood was drawn, patients with Susac syndrome were on intravenous immunoglobulin alone, on corticosteroids, or therapy-naive.

This CDR3 spans 16 amino acids. With 0 bases clipped from V and 7 bases from J, the junction kept 6 bases outside the gene matches. Germline values: CDR1 MGHRA, CDR2 YSYEKL. Material for sequencing was CD8+ T cells from PBMCs. This clonotype was sampled from a human donor with Susac syndrome. This sequence joins TRBV4-1 and TRBJ1-6; 7 positions agree with TRBD1. The CDR3 loop reads CASSQDLRDRNSPLHF. The CDR3 coding sequence is TGCGCCAGCAGCCAAGACCTACGGGACAGAAATTCACCCCTCCACTTT.